This T cell receptor beta chain is from a study of OX40 agonist ivuxolimab in advanced cancers. Systemic immunosuppression or autoimmune disease history was grounds to exclude patients. Produced via immunoSEQ multiplex PCR; TCRdb's table is partial and in-frame only. The sample lists roughly 80,000 clones, 80% to 90% occurring once. Study conclusions and caveats: The authors also found low normalized T-cell clonal expansion in some nonresponders. Among T cells, CD8+ cells averaged more expanded clones than CD4+ cells.

CDR1 is MNHEY and CDR2 is SVGAGI in the germline V gene. CDR3 size: 13 residues. V lost 5 bases and J lost 1, with 8 bases in between. This clone has just a few counts. The antigen is unknown. The starting material was CD4+ or CD8+ T cells sorted from blood, obtained in a trial of the OX40 agonist ivuxolimab. The rearrangement links TRBV6-5 to TRBJ1-1; D gene unclear. This TCR was sampled from an adult with an advanced solid tumor such as melanoma, head and neck, liver or kidney cancer. Written as DNA, the CDR3 is TGTGCCAGCAGTCCTCTAGGGAACACTGAAGCTTTCTTT. Translated: CASSPLGNTEAFF.